The TCR beta chain described here comes from a study of Ad26.COV2.S vaccination and SARS-CoV-2 variants. Study information: In the COV1001 trial, the donor was in the Ad26.COV2.S arm. Recipients of Ad26.COV2.S got it intramuscularly, once or twice 56 days apart.

With regard to this clone: Its antigen is unknown.

Regarding treatment: 15 to 20 received Ad26.COV2.S at low or high dose, single or two shots; 5 received placebo; per-sample allocation not given. Day 63 following the first vaccine or placebo injection was when the samples were taken. Generated by immunoSEQ multiplex PCR, the TCRdb table keeps only in-frame clones and is missing some. The sample carries some 480,000 clones, around 90% recorded once. The study, taken as a whole, reports: Non-spike TCR breadth showed similarity between vaccine and placebo recipients.

This sample comprised peripheral blood, obtained in a trial of Ad26.COV2.S vaccine versus placebo. The sequence was obtained from a person aged 18-60 years who received the Ad26.COV2.S COVID-19 vaccine or a placebo.

The CDR3 loop reads CASSRGGRSYNEQFF. CDR3 sequence (DNA): TGTGCCAGCAGCCGTGGGGGACGGTCCTACAATGAGCAGTTCTTC. The chain joins TRBV28 to TRBJ2-1, with D perhaps given as TRBD1 or TRBD2 (5 bases each). Germline-derived CDR1 and CDR2 are MDHEN and SYDVKM. Trimming took off 6 bases at V and 1 base at J, with 13 bases between the two ends. There are 15 residues in the CDR3.